This TCR beta chain was captured by sequencing in a study of CD8 T cells in ankylosing spondylitis. There are 15 residues in the CDR3. Germline V lookup: CDR1 SGHDT, CDR2 YYEEEE. Trimming took off 4 bases at V and 6 bases at J, with 17 bases between the two ends. Preparation of TCR beta libraries was done by quantitative 5'-RACE with molecular barcodes. Each CDR3 protein gets one entry after TCRdb re-called the 5' RACE reads with MiXCR. The sample records almost 400,000 distinct CDR3 sequences, 20% to 25% being singletons. This clonotype occurred a few times. As yet, its antigen is unknown. Overall study findings and caveats: Ankylosing spondylitis blood appeared to be characterized by a TCR beta motif of eight highly homologous variants. Clones linked with disease were CD8+ and fairly uncommon in the peripheral blood. Reportedly, significant enrichment of disease-linked clones occurred in matched ankylosing spondylitis synovial fluid.

The chain joins TRBV5-6 to TRBJ2-1; the D is unclear. The sequencing input was blood, either unsorted or a sorted T cell fraction (not recorded which). This TCR was recovered from a male donor with ankylosing spondylitis. CDR3 loop: CASSPRIILPNEQFF. In DNA form, the CDR3 reads TGTGCCAGCAGCCCACGGATCATTCTGCCCAATGAGCAGTTCTTC.